These 19 T cell receptor beta chains originate from one sample sequenced in a study of Ad26.COV2.S vaccination and SARS-CoV-2 variants. The table came from immunoSEQ multiplex PCR; TCRdb's copy has only in-frame clones and leaves some out. Of about 330,000 clones in the sample, about 90% were seen once. Treatment specified: approximately 18 received Ad26.COV2.S at low or high dose, single or two shots; roughly 5 received placebo; per-sample allocation not given. Following the first vaccine or placebo injection, samples were taken on day 63. Sequencing was performed on peripheral blood, taken in a trial of Ad26.COV2.S vaccine versus placebo. These receptors were obtained from a person between 18 and 60 years old who received the Ad26.COV2.S COVID-19 vaccine or a placebo.

DNA of the CDR3: TGTGCCAGTTCTCTCCGAGACGGCCCCTATGGCTACACCTTC. It codes for CASSLRDGPYGYTF. This chain joins TRBV19 and TRBJ1-2; D remains unclear. The V end lost 8 bases, the J end lost 4 bases, and 17 bases lay between the germline ends. The CDR3 has 14 amino acids. CDR1 and CDR2 (germline): LNHDA, SQIVND (reference sequence).

Here the CDR3 reads CASRGPAGLFF. The CDR3 region has the DNA TGCGCCAGCAGGGGCCCGGCGGGGCTGTTTTTT. V usage is TRBV5-1 and J usage is TRBJ1-4; D unclear. CDR3 length: 11 residues. Germline V gives CDR1 SGHRS, CDR2 YFSETQ. Trimming took off 5 bases at V and 14 bases at J, with 13 bases between the two ends.

The V call is TRBV7-9, the J call TRBJ1-4; 7 nucleotides align to TRBD1. Germline CDR1 SEHNR, CDR2 FQNEAQ (reference sequence). The J segment lost 4 bases and the V segment lost 8 bases, leaving 7 bases of the junction unmatched. The CDR3 consists of 14 residues. The CDR3 reads CASGRGRGNEKLFF. The CDR3 DNA is TGTGCCAGCGGGAGGGGGCGCGGTAATGAAAAACTGTTTTTT.

This clone was recorded only once. The gene calls are TRBV6-4 and TRBJ2-7; 9 nucleotides align to TRBD2. Germline lookup yields CDR1 MRHNA and CDR2 SNTAGT. The CDR3 runs to 18 residues. V shed 0 bases and J 5 bases; nucleotides not matched to a gene: 14. DNA of the CDR3: TGTGCCAGCAGTGACTCGGGGCGGGAGGGCCCTTTGAGGGACGAGCAGTACGTC. Its translation: CASSDSGREGPLRDEQYV.

The chain uses TRBV3-1 (or the pseudogene TRBV3-2) and TRBJ2-3; 8 nucleotides line up with TRBD2. From germline, CDR1 is LGHDT and CDR2 YNNKEL (reference sequence). The CDR3 contains 16 residues. The junction had 6 bases not matched to a gene; V was cut back by 4 bases and J by 0 bases. The DNA for the CDR3 is TGTGCCAGCAGCCCACTAGCGGCCGTTAGCACAGATACGCAGTATTTT. It yields the protein CASSPLAAVSTDTQYF.

The chain joins TRBV19 to TRBJ2-1; no clear D gene. The length of the CDR3 is 12 residues. Trimming cost V 1 base and J 6 bases, with 4 bases left between them. Per germline, CDR1 LNHDA and CDR2 SQIVND (reference sequence). The CDR3 nucleotides are TGTGCCAGTAGTATAGGACCCAATGAGCAGTTCTTC. Translated: CASSIGPNEQFF.

This CDR3 is CASREGALAFF. The DNA for the CDR3 is TGCGCCAGCAGGGAGGGGGCATTAGCTTTCTTT. The J gene is TRBJ1-1, the V gene TRBV4-3, with TRBD1 matching over 7 bases. Germline CDR1 and CDR2: LGHNA and YSLEER. This CDR3 has 11 amino acids. The J segment lost 10 bases and the V segment lost 6 bases, leaving 5 bases of the junction unmatched.

This CDR3 reads CASRTGLSNEQFF. CDR3 coding DNA: TGTGCCAGCAGGACAGGGTTGTCCAATGAGCAGTTCTTC. V and J are TRBV12-3 or TRBV12-4 and TRBJ2-1, with 7 bases aligning to TRBD1. V lost 6 bases to trimming and J lost 6 bases; unmatched junction nucleotides: 5. The length of the CDR3 is 13 residues.

The V gene is TRBV3-1 (or the pseudogene TRBV3-2), the J gene TRBJ1-6; no definite D call. Germline CDR1 LGHDT, CDR2 YNNKEL (reference sequence). The V and J ends lost 4 bases and 8 bases respectively, with 12 bases between them. This CDR3 region has 14 residues. The CDR3 here is CASSPTHGDSPLHF. Here the CDR3 DNA reads TGTGCCAGCAGCCCGACCCATGGCGATTCACCCCTCCACTTT.

The chain links TRBV27 to TRBJ1-6, with D hard to call. Trimming pared 0 bases from V and 2 bases from J, leaving 8 bases between. Germline CDR1 and CDR2: MNHEY and SMNVEV (reference sequence). This CDR3 is built from 16 residues. The CDR3 nucleotides read TGTGCCAGCAGTTTATCGGGGAGGACCTATAATTCACCCCTCCACTTT. It specifies CASSLSGRTYNSPLHF.

On this clone itself: Compared with germline, one end of the junction differs, possibly owing to a read error. The rearrangement joins TRBV2 to TRBJ2-1, with 7 positions matching TRBD1. Germline CDR1 is SNHLY and CDR2 is FYNNEI. This CDR3 is 14 amino acids long. CDR3 protein: CASCDGQVLNEQFF. The DNA for the CDR3 is TGTGCCAGCTGTGACGGACAGGTTCTCAATGAGCAGTTCTTC. Full variable domain (remainder filled in from reference TRBV2 and TRBJ2-1): EPEVTQTPSHQVTQMGQEVILRCVPISNHLYFYWYRQILGQKVEFLVSFYNNEISEKSEIFDDQFSVERPDGSNFTLKIRSTKLEDSAMYFCASCDGQVLNEQFFGPGTRLTVL.

The chain uses TRBV4-2 and TRBJ1-1; TRBD1 might be the D (5 bases). The germline V gene has CDR1 LGHNA and CDR2 YNFKEQ. The CDR3 runs to 15 residues. V gave up 5 bases and J gave up 4 bases, with 17 bases separating them. The CDR3 region is CASSDPSLGGTEAFF. CDR3 DNA: TGTGCCAGCAGCGACCCATCACTCGGGGGCACTGAAGCTTTCTTT.

The rearrangement uses TRBV7-9 and TRBJ2-7; D unclear. V lost 1 base to trimming and J lost 5 bases, with 9 bases between them. The CDR3 runs to 13 residues. The germline V gene has CDR1 SEHNR and CDR2 FQNEAQ (reference sequence). The CDR3 sequence is CASSLVVRNEQYF. The CDR3 DNA reads TGTGCCAGCAGCTTAGTCGTGAGGAACGAGCAGTACTTC.

The V call is TRBV7-9, the J call TRBJ1-3; D perhaps matches TRBD1 (5 bases). V was cut by 2 bases and J by 8 bases, with 16 bases left in between. From germline, CDR1 is SEHNR and CDR2 FQNEAQ (reference sequence). The CDR3 spans 15 residues. Written as DNA, the CDR3 is TGTGCCAGCAGCTTACAGGGCCTACCGGCAGACACCATATATTTT. It translates to CASSLQGLPADTIYF.

The J gene is TRBJ2-5, the V gene TRBV5-4; D gene unclear. CDR3 length: 13 residues. Looked up from germline, CDR1 is SGHNT and CDR2 is YYREEE (reference sequence). Trimming took off 5 bases at V and 5 bases at J, with 13 bases between the two ends. The CDR3 region is CASSSDPLETQYF. In DNA form, the CDR3 reads TGTGCCAGCAGTTCAGACCCTTTGGAGACCCAGTACTTC.

The CDR3 sequence is CASSFQRTPYGYTF. The CDR3 nucleotides read TGTGCCAGCAGCTTCCAGAGGACCCCCTATGGCTACACCTTC. V usage is TRBV6-2 or TRBV6-3 and J usage is TRBJ1-2, with D uncertain. V was clipped by 6 bases and J by 4 bases, with 15 bases between them. The germline CDR1 and CDR2 sequences are MNHEY and SVGEGT. This CDR3 has 14 amino acids.

The CDR3 loop reads CASSLGTGDEKLFF. CDR3 nucleotide sequence: TGTGCCAGCAGCTTAGGGACAGGGGACGAAAAACTGTTTTTT. The chain carries TRBV11-2 and TRBJ1-4; TRBD1 matches at 9 bases. Germline lookup yields CDR1 SGHAT and CDR2 FQNNGV. The ends lost 1 base at V and 8 bases at J; junction bases unmatched: 2. The CDR3 is made up of 14 amino acids.

The V and J genes are TRBV2 and TRBJ1-5; D gene uncertain. The germline gives CDR1 SNHLY, CDR2 FYNNEI. Trimming stripped 3 bases from V and 4 bases from J, with 10 bases between. The CDR3 consists of 14 residues. The CDR3: CASSDQVGNQPQHF. The CDR3 DNA reads TGTGCCAGCAGTGATCAGGTGGGAAATCAGCCCCAGCATTTT.

The genes are TRBV7-8 and TRBJ1-2; D is unclear. The CDR3 extends over 12 amino acids. Germline CDR1 SGHVS, CDR2 FQNEAQ. Between the trimmed V and J ends, which lost 5 bases and 10 bases, there was a span of 14 bases. The chain's CDR3 is CASSPFAATYTF. The DNA for the CDR3 is TGTGCCAGCAGCCCCTTCGCCGCTACCTACACCTTC. Variable domain in full (rest from reference TRBV7-8 and TRBJ1-2): GAGVSQSPRYKVAKRGQDVALRCDPISGHVSLFWYQQALGQGPEFLTYFQNEAQLDKSGLPSDRFFAERPEGSVSTLKIQRTQQEDSAVYLCASSPFAATYTFGSGTRLTVV.